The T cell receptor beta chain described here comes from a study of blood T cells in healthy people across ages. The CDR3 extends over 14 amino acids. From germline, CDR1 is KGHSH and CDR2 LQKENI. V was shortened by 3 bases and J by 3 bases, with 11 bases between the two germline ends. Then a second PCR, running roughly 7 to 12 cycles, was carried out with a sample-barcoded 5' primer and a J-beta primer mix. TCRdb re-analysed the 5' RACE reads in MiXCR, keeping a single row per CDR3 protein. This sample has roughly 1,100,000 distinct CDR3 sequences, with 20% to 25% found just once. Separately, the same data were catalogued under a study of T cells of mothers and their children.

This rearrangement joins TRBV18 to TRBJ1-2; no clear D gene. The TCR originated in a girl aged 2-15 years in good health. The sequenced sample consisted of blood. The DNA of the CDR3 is TGTGCCAGCTCACCGGTCTCGGAAGACTATGGCTACACCTTC. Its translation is CASSPVSEDYGYTF.